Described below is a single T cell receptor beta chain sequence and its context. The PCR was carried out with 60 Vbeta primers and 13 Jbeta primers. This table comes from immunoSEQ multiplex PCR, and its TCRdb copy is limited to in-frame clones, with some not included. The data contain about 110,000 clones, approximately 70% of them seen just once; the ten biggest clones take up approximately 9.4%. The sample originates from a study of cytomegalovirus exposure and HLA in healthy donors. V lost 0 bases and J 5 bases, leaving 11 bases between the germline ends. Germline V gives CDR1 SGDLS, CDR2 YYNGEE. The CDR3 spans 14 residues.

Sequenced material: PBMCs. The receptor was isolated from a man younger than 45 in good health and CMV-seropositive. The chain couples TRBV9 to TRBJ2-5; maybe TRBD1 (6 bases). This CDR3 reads CASSVGNREETQYF. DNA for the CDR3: TGTGCCAGCAGCGTAGGTAACAGGGAGGAGACCCAGTACTTC. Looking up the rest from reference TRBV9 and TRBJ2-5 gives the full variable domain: DSGVTQTPKHLITATGQRVTLRCSPRSGDLSVYWYQQSLDQGLQFLIQYYNGEERAKGNILERFSAQQFPDLHSELNLSSLELGDSALYFCASSVGNREETQYFGPGTRLLVL.